This T cell receptor beta chain originates from a study of control samples from healthy donors and cancer patients. CDR3 length: 15 amino acids. The trim removed 7 bases at V and 3 bases at J, leaving 11 bases unmatched. The V gene's germline CDR1 is MNHEY and CDR2 SVGAGI. Measured with immunoSEQ multiplex PCR; TCRdb has only the in-frame clones, and not every one. The data show about 73,000 clones, nearly 90% seen once. This rearrangement joins TRBV6-5 to TRBJ2-5; 7 positions agree with TRBD2. The receptor's source is a man in his 60s with lung cancer. Sequencing used PBMCs. The CDR3 reads CASTGLAGVEETQYF. CDR3 coding DNA: TGTGCCAGCACTGGACTCGCGGGGGTGGAAGAGACCCAGTACTTC.